The present T cell receptor beta chain was sequenced within a study of identifying expanded T cells in peripheral blood. The CDR3 sequence is 16 residues long. CDR1 SGHNT and CDR2 YENEEA come from the germline V gene. Trimming cost V 5 bases and J 3 bases, with 19 bases left between them. Generated by immunoSEQ multiplex PCR, the TCRdb table keeps only in-frame clones and is missing some. The top ten hold approximately 17% of the sample, which has about 53,000 clones, around four fifths seen once. This chain connects TRBV11-3 to TRBJ2-5; maybe TRBD2 (6 bases). The receptor comes from a person aged 18-70 years in good health. Sequenced material: blood. The CDR3 reads CASSPRTGGGKETQYF. CDR3 bases: TGTGCCAGCAGCCCTCGGACCGGGGGAGGAAAAGAGACCCAGTACTTC.